The rows below give T cell receptor beta chains drawn from one sample of a study of shared clonotypes between healthy human individuals. Sequencing used immunoSEQ multiplex PCR; TCRdb keeps in-frame clones, though not all of them. The table records about 1.1 million clones, about 72% of them present only once. The material sequenced was memory CD4+ T cells from PBMCs. The receptors shown here come from a young man in good health. Some clones in this sample may be carry-over from other donors' samples. CDR3s include the opening cysteine and the closing phenylalanine or tryptophan. A D gene is named only where the DNA matches it firmly. Clone size is given for some rows only: seen once, a few or many times, or a class if the clone is expanded.

J gene,D gene,V gene,clone size,CDR3 protein,CDR3 DNA
TRBJ2-5,TRBD2,TRBV7-2,.,CASNLRSTSGTRETQYF,TGTGCCAGCAACCTACGGTCGACTAGCGGAACCCGGGAGACCCAGTACTTC
TRBJ1-6,.,TRBV7-9,.,CASSALTESPLHF,TGTGCCAGCAGCGCCTTGACAGAATCACCCCTCCACTTT
TRBJ2-3,TRBD2,TRBV11-2,.,CASSLAHGTSGRLDTQYF,TGTGCCAGCAGCTTAGCCCACGGGACTAGCGGGAGACTGGATACGCAGTATTTT
TRBJ1-2,.,TRBV5-1,.,CASRQEGYSSMGYTF,TGCGCCAGTAGGCAAGAGGGGTACTCTTCTATGGGCTACACCTTC
TRBJ2-5,.,TRBV5-4,.,CASSPRASRANQETQYF,TGTGCCAGCAGCCCGAGGGCCTCGCGGGCCAACCAAGAGACCCAGTACTTC
TRBJ1-5,.,TRBV6-5,.,CASSLNSNQPQHF,TGTGCCAGCAGTTTGAATAGCAATCAGCCCCAGCATTTT
TRBJ1-5,TRBD1,TRBV28,.,CASSTNRGNNQPQHF,TGTGCCAGCAGTACCAACAGGGGTAACAATCAGCCCCAGCATTTT
TRBJ1-6,.,TRBV28,.,CASSLTTSSSNSPLHF,TGTGCCAGCAGTTTAACGACCAGCTCCTCTAATTCACCCCTCCACTTT
TRBJ1-5,.,TRBV2,few,CASSFAGTGNTPQHF,TGTGCCAGCAGTTTCGCTGGTACAGGCAATACGCCCCAGCATTTT
TRBJ2-1,TRBD2,TRBV10-2,.,CASSVAGGSYNEQFF,TGCGCCAGCAGTGTAGCGGGAGGCTCCTACAATGAGCAGTTCTTC
TRBJ2-5,.,TRBV7-6,.,CASSSGVSGMTPQETQYF,TGTGCCAGCAGCTCAGGAGTATCCGGTATGACCCCCCAAGAGACCCAGTACTTC
TRBJ2-5,TRBD2,TRBV18,.,CASSPLTSEQETQYF,TGTGCCAGCTCACCACTGACTAGCGAGCAAGAGACCCAGTACTTC
TRBJ1-1,.,TRBV7-2,many,CASSSLGGGEAFF,TGTGCCAGCAGCTCCCTCGGGGGCGGTGAAGCTTTCTTT
TRBJ2-2,TRBD2,TRBV11-3,.,CASSFGLAGVTGELFF,TGTGCCAGCAGCTTTGGACTAGCGGGAGTAACCGGGGAGCTGTTTTTT
TRBJ2-2,.,TRBV2,few,CASGGQPNTGELFF,TGTGCCAGCGGTGGACAACCGAACACCGGGGAGCTGTTTTTT
TRBJ2-7,TRBD1,TRBV29-1,.,CSVTPIQGALDEQYF,TGCAGCGTTACGCCAATACAGGGGGCGCTTGACGAGCAGTACTTC
TRBJ2-3,.,TRBV19,.,CASSLREATDTQYF,TGTGCCAGTAGCCTAAGAGAAGCGACAGATACGCAGTATTTT
TRBJ1-5,.,TRBV18,.,CASSGGTYNQPQHF,TGTGCCAGCTCCGGAGGGACTTACAATCAGCCCCAGCATTTT
TRBJ2-5,TRBD2,TRBV12-5,few,CASGQSGTETQYF,TGTGCTAGTGGACAAAGCGGGACAGAGACCCAGTACTTC
TRBJ2-1,.,TRBV7-2,.,CASSLAGSYYNEQFF,TGTGCCAGCAGCTTAGCCGGGAGCTACTACAATGAGCAGTTCTTC
TRBJ1-5,.,TRBV30,.,CAWEGGHGQPQHF,TGTGCCTGGGAAGGCGGGCATGGGCAGCCCCAGCATTTT
TRBJ2-5,TRBD1,TRBV18,once,CASSPSRTGGSETQYF,TGTGCCAGCTCACCCTCGAGGACAGGGGGCTCAGAGACCCAGTACTTC
TRBJ2-1,.,TRBV27,once,CASSVNGPTYNEQFF,TGTGCCAGCAGTGTAAACGGGCCGACCTACAATGAGCAGTTCTTC
TRBJ2-3,.,TRBV5-4,.,CASSLVKGGDTQYF,TGTGCCAGCAGCTTGGTGAAGGGTGGCGATACGCAGTATTTT
TRBJ1-1,.,TRBV27,.,CASTRRGGGAEAFF,TGTGCCAGCACAAGGCGGGGCGGTGGGGCTGAAGCTTTCTTT